One and the same sample provided the 12 T cell receptor beta chains below, sequenced in a study of blood T cell repertoires in COVID-19. Profiled with immunoSEQ multiplex PCR; TCRdb holds only in-frame clones, not every one. The table lists roughly 240,000 clones, about nine tenths of them singletons. The sequenced material came from peripheral blood. The receptors originated from a woman aged 55-69 years who had recovered from COVID-19.

This clone was detected only once. The chain carries TRBV28 and TRBJ1-4; 10 bases are shared with TRBD1. Per germline, CDR1 MDHEN and CDR2 SYDVKM. CDR3 length equals 15 residues. J was trimmed by 7 bases and V by 4 bases; bases with no gene match: 6. The CDR3 nucleotides are TGTGCCAGCAGTTGGGACAGGGGAATGGGTGAAAAACTGTTTTTT. Encoded protein: CASSWDRGMGEKLFF.

The gene calls are TRBV29-1 and TRBJ2-7, with a weak D call TRBD1 (6 bases). The V end was cut by 3 bases, the J end by 4 bases, with 19 bases between. The germline gives CDR1 SQVTM, CDR2 ANQGSEA. The CDR3 totals 15 residues. CDR3 in amino acids: CSVDGIRGERYEQYF. Written as DNA, the CDR3 is TGCAGCGTTGACGGCATCAGGGGCGAGCGGTACGAGCAGTACTTC.

The V gene is TRBV23-1, the J gene TRBJ2-7, with a possible D match to TRBD1 (5 bases). TRBV23-1 is designated an ORF whose function remains uncertain. The CDR3 contains 15 residues. Trimming removed 2 bases at V and 2 bases at J, with 13 bases between. The CDR3 region has the DNA TGCGCCAGCAGTCAAGTTTATAGGGGCACCTACGAGCAGTACTTC. Translation gives CASSQVYRGTYEQYF.

The chain uses TRBV24-1 and TRBJ1-2; 7 nucleotides match TRBD1. CDR3 length: 13 amino acids. The V gene end was trimmed by 2 bases and the J gene end by 8 bases; junction bases not matched to a gene: 4. Germline CDR1 KGHDR, CDR2 SFDVKD. CDR3 loop: CATSDSDREGYTF. CDR3 coding DNA: TGTGCCACCAGTGATTCCGACAGGGAAGGCTACACCTTC.

The chain has TRBV5-1 and TRBJ1-5; TRBD1 might be the D (6 bases). Germline V gene data show CDR1 as SGHRS and CDR2 as YFSETQ. CDR3 length equals 15 residues. Trimming shortened V by 3 bases and J by 3 bases, and 13 bases separated the two germline ends. CDR3 DNA sequence: TGCGCCAGCAGCTCGGAAGAGGGGGACAATCAGCCCCAGCATTTT. This encodes CASSSEEGDNQPQHF.

The chain uses TRBV18 and TRBJ1-4, with 7 positions matching TRBD1. The trim removed 3 bases at V and 4 bases at J, leaving 20 bases unmatched. The CDR3 sequence is 20 residues long. CDR1 and CDR2 (germline): KGHSH, LQKENI. For the CDR3, the DNA is TGTGCCAGCTCACCCAACCCGATTGGACAGGCGCGGAGACATAATGAAAAACTGTTTTTT. Amino acids: CASSPNPIGQARRHNEKLFF. The variable domain in full, completed from reference TRBV18 and TRBJ1-4, reads NAGVMQNPRHLVRRRGQEARLRCSPMKGHSHVYWYRQLPEEGLKFMVYLQKENIIDESGMPKERFSAEFPKEGPSILRIQQVVRGDSAAYFCASSPNPIGQARRHNEKLFFGSGTQLSVL.

The V call is TRBV19, the J call TRBJ1-1, with D unresolved. There are 12 residues in the CDR3. CDR1 LNHDA and CDR2 SQIVND come from the germline V gene (reference sequence). The V and J ends lost 6 bases and 2 bases respectively, with 7 bases between them. The CDR3 region has the DNA TGTGCCAGTAGAACAAGAAACACTGAAGCTTTCTTT. Protein sequence: CASRTRNTEAFF.

The sample holds a few counts of this clone. This chain links TRBV5-6 with TRBJ2-5; tentatively, D is TRBD1 (5 bases). Germline lookup yields CDR1 SGHDT and CDR2 YYEEEE. The V gene lost 1 base and the J gene lost 5 bases, with 12 bases spanning the gap. This CDR3 region has 14 residues. The CDR3 loop reads CASSLSRGLETQYF. CDR3 DNA sequence: TGTGCCAGCAGCTTGAGTAGGGGTCTGGAGACCCAGTACTTC. The full variable domain, in which reference TRBV5-6 and TRBJ2-5 provide the parts outside the CDR3, is DAGVTQSPTHLIKTRGQQVTLRCSPKSGHDTVSWYQQALGQGPQFIFQYYEEEERQRGNFPDRFSGHQFPNYSSELNVNALLLGDSALYLCASSLSRGLETQYFGPGTRLLVL.

For this clone: This specimen includes other DNA sequences encoding the same CDR3. This sequence joins TRBV27 and TRBJ2-3; a weak D match, TRBD1 (5 bases). The germline V gene encodes CDR1 MNHEY and CDR2 SMNVEV (reference sequence). CDR3 length: 13 residues. The V end lost 6 bases, the J end lost 1 base, and 8 bases lay between the germline ends. CDR3 sequence (DNA): TGTGCCAGCAGCTTCAGGGGCACAGATACGCAGTATTTT. Translating gives CASSFRGTDTQYF.

V and J are TRBV19 and TRBJ1-3, with D unclear. V gave up 5 bases and J gave up 0 bases, with 14 bases separating them. CDR1 and CDR2 from the germline V gene are LNHDA and SQIVND (reference sequence). CDR3 length equals 16 residues. The CDR3 bases are TGTGCCAGTAGTCCAAAGGCGACTTACTCTGGAAACACCATATATTTT. Translating gives CASSPKATYSGNTIYF.

The chain joins TRBV14 to TRBJ2-5; D possibly corresponds to TRBD1 (5 bases). Trimming shortened V by 0 bases and J by 6 bases, and 11 bases separated the two germline ends. The CDR3 has 14 residues. CDR1 is SGHDN, CDR2 FVKESK, per germline. The CDR3 DNA reads as TGTGCCAGCAGCCAAGAATTGGCAGGGAAGACCCAGTACTTC. This translates into CASSQELAGKTQYF.

V gene TRBV5-1 combines with J gene TRBJ2-2, with a weak D call TRBD2 (6 bases). The germline CDR1 and CDR2 sequences are SGHRS and YFSETQ. The CDR3 is 17 residues long. V shed 0 bases and J shed 4 bases, with 16 bases lying between them. The CDR3 DNA sequence: TGCGCCAGCAGCTTGGGGCAGGGAGGCCGTAGCACCGGGGAGCTGTTTTTT. It is translated as CASSLGQGGRSTGELFF. Using reference TRBV5-1 and TRBJ2-2 for the parts outside the CDR3, the full variable domain is KAGVTQTPRYLIKTRGQQVTLSCSPISGHRSVSWYQQTPGQGLQFLFEYFSETQRNKGNFPGRFSGRQFSNSRSEMNVSTLELGDSALYLCASSLGQGGRSTGELFFGEGSRLTVL.